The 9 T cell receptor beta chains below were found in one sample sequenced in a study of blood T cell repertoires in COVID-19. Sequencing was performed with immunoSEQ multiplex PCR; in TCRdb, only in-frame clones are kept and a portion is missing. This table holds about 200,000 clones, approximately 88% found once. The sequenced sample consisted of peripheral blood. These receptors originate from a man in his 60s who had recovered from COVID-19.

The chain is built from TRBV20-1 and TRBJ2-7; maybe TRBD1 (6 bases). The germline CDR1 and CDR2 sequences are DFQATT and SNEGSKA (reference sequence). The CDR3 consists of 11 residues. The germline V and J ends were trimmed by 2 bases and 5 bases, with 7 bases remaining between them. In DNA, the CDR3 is TGCAGTGCTAGAAGGACAGACGAGCAGTACTTC. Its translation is CSARRTDEQYF.

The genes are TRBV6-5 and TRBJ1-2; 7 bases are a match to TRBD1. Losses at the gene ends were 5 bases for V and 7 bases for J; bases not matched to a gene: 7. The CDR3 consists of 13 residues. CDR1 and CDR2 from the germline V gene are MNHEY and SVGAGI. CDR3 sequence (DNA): TGTGCCAGCAGTCTGACAGGGTTATTTGGCTACACCTTC. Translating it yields CASSLTGLFGYTF.

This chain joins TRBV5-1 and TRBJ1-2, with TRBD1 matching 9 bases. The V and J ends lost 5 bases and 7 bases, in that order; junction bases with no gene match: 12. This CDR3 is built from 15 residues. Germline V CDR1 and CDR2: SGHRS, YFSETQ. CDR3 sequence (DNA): TGCGCCAGCAGTTTGTTGACAGGGGGGCAAGGTGGCTACACCTTC. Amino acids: CASSLLTGGQGGYTF. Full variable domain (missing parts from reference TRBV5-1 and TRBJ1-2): KAGVTQTPRYLIKTRGQQVTLSCSPISGHRSVSWYQQTPGQGLQFLFEYFSETQRNKGNFPGRFSGRQFSNSRSEMNVSTLELGDSALYLCASSLLTGGQGGYTFGSGTRLTVV.

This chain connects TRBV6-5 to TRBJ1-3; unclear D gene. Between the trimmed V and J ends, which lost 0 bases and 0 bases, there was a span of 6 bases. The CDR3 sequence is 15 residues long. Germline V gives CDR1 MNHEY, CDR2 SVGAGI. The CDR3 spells CASSYSAGSGNTIYF. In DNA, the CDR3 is TGTGCCAGCAGTTACTCAGCGGGCTCTGGAAACACCATATATTTT.

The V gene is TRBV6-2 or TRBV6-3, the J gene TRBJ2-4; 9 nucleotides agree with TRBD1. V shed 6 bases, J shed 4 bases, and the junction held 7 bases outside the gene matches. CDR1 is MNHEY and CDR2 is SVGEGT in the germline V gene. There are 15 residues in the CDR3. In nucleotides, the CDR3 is TGTGCCAGCAGCCTCCGAGGGACAGGGAAAAACATTCAGTACTTC. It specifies CASSLRGTGKNIQYF.

In DNA, the CDR3 is TGTGCCAGCAGCTTATGGGCAGGGGCCTACGAGCAGTACTTC. Translation gives CASSLWAGAYEQYF. V and J are TRBV7-2 and TRBJ2-7; D is possibly TRBD1 (6 bases). CDR3 size: 14 residues. V was pared by 2 bases and J by 2 bases, with 10 bases between. CDR1 is SGHTA and CDR2 is FQGNSA in the germline V gene.

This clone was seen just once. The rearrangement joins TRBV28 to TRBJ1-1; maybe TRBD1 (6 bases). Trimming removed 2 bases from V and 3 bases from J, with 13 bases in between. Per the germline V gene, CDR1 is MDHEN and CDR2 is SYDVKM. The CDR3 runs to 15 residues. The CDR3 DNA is TGTGCCAGCAGTTTACTTAATCAGGGGCACACTGAAGCTTTCTTT. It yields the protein CASSLLNQGHTEAFF.

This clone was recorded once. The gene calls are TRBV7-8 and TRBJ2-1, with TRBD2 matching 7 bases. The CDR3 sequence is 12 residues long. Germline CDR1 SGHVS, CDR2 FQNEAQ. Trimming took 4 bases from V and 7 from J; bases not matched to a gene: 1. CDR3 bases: TGTGCCAGCAGCTGGGGGGGGAATGAGCAGTTCTTC. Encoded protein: CASSWGGNEQFF.

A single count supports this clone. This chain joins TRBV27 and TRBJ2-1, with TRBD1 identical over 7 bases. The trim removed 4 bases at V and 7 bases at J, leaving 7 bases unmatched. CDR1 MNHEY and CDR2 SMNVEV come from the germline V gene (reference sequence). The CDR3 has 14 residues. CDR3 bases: TGTGCCAGCAGTTGGAGACAGGGCGGTAATGAGCAGTTCTTC. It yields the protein CASSWRQGGNEQFF.